These 14 T cell receptor beta chains came from one sample sequenced in a study of blood T cell repertoires in COVID-19. Only in-frame clones appear in the TCRdb table, and some are missing; sequencing was by immunoSEQ multiplex PCR. Among about 140,000 clones listed, roughly 86% were seen once. Sequencing input: peripheral blood. The receptors were sampled from a man aged 50 or older with active or convalescent COVID-19.

V usage is TRBV4-1 and J usage is TRBJ2-3; 9 bases fit TRBD2. The CDR3 is 16 residues long. With V trimmed by 3 bases and J by 9 bases, 13 bases remained unmatched. Germline CDR1 and CDR2: MGHRA and YSYEKL. CDR3: CASSQGGTSSEGTQYF. DNA for the CDR3: TGCGCCAGCAGCCAGGGCGGGACTAGCAGTGAGGGCACGCAGTATTTT.

V usage is TRBV6-5 and J usage is TRBJ2-6, with TRBD1 matching over 10 bases. V trimming: 6 bases; J trimming: 3 bases; junction bases outside the gene matches: 2. The CDR3 has 15 amino acids. CDR1 is MNHEY, CDR2 SVGAGI, per germline. The CDR3 sequence: CASRTGGSGANVLTF. Here the CDR3 DNA reads TGTGCCAGCAGGACAGGGGGCAGTGGGGCCAACGTCCTGACTTTC.

This clone appeared a single time. The chain joins TRBV28 to TRBJ2-7; D is possibly TRBD1 (5 bases). V lost 7 bases, J lost 2 bases, and 18 bases lay in between. The CDR3 has 15 amino acids. Per the germline V gene, CDR1 is MDHEN and CDR2 is SYDVKM. CDR3 in DNA: TGTGCCAGCACAATGGGCCACATGGGGCCCTACGAGCAGTACTTC. It is translated as CASTMGHMGPYEQYF.

CDR3 sequence reads: CASSLGTFYGYTF. The CDR3 nucleotides are TGTGCCAGCAGCTTAGGGACATTCTATGGCTACACCTTC. This rearrangement joins TRBV7-9 to TRBJ1-2; the D gene is possibly TRBD1 (5 bases). The CDR3 runs to 13 residues. The ends were cut back, 1 base at V and 4 bases at J, with 7 bases in the middle. In germline, CDR1 is SEHNR, CDR2 FQNEAQ (reference sequence).

J is TRBJ1-5 and V is TRBV5-6; TRBD1 is a possible D gene (6 bases). CDR1 is SGHDT, CDR2 YYEEEE, per germline. CDR3 size: 17 residues. The V and J ends lost 2 bases and 1 base respectively, with 16 bases between them. CDR3 loop: CASSFGGAGRSNQPQHF. CDR3 nucleotides: TGTGCCAGCAGCTTTGGGGGGGCTGGGAGAAGCAATCAGCCCCAGCATTTT.

The genes are TRBV28 and TRBJ1-3, with D possibly matching TRBD1 (5 bases). CDR3 size: 14 residues. The V gene lost 7 bases and the J gene lost 0 bases, with 10 bases spanning the gap. Germline assignment: CDR1 MDHEN and CDR2 SYDVKM. The CDR3 nucleotides are TGTGCCAGCAACCAAGGGGTCTCTGGAAACACCATATATTTT. Translated: CASNQGVSGNTIYF.

The V call is TRBV10-3, the J call TRBJ2-7; possibly TRBD1 for D (6 bases). The CDR3 spans 13 residues. The V gene lost 4 bases and the J gene lost 0 bases, with 7 bases spanning the gap. Germline V gene data show CDR1 as ENHRY and CDR2 as SYGVKD. The CDR3 is CAISGDNSYEQYF. As DNA, the CDR3 is TGTGCCATCAGTGGGGACAACTCCTACGAGCAGTACTTC.

The rearrangement links TRBV5-1 to TRBJ2-3; no firm D call. The V gene lost 4 bases and the J gene lost 0 bases, with 9 bases spanning the gap. Germline loops: CDR1 SGHRS, CDR2 YFSETQ. The CDR3 consists of 14 residues. CDR3 protein: CASSPGRSTDTQYF. Here the CDR3 DNA reads TGCGCCAGCAGCCCAGGTCGGAGCACAGATACGCAGTATTTT.

The chain links TRBV21-1 to TRBJ2-1; TRBD2, as called in the table, went unchecked against the DNA. TRBV21-1 is an annotated pseudogene. The CDR3 consists of 14 residues. CDR3 region: CASSNRGRAVEQFF. Here the CDR3 DNA reads TGTGCCAGCAGCAACCGCGGGAGGGCCGTGGAGCAGTTCTTC.

The V gene is TRBV7-9, the J gene TRBJ1-6, with 11 bases lining up with TRBD1. Germline values: CDR1 SEHNR, CDR2 FQNEAQ (reference sequence). V dropped 1 base and J dropped 7; count of bases not matched to a gene: 0. This CDR3 contains 15 residues. CDR3 sequence (DNA): TGTGCCAGCAGCTTAGGGGACAGGGGGAATTCACCCCTCCACTTT. This gives the protein CASSLGDRGNSPLHF.

The chain couples TRBV6-5 to TRBJ2-7, with 7 nucleotides matching TRBD1. Germline CDR1 MNHEY, CDR2 SVGAGI. The CDR3 runs 14 residues. Trimming cost V 6 bases and J 0 bases; bases outside gene matches: 5. The CDR3 bases are TGTGCCAGCAGCCCCGGGACAGCCTCCTACGAGCAGTACTTC. This translates into CASSPGTASYEQYF.

The V call is TRBV3-1 (or the pseudogene TRBV3-2), the J call TRBJ2-5, with 10 nucleotides matching TRBD1. V was pared by 4 bases and J by 4 bases, with 9 bases of the junction left unmatched. The CDR3 spans 16 residues. Per germline, CDR1 LGHDT and CDR2 YNNKEL (reference sequence). The CDR3 nucleotides read TGTGCCAGCAGCCCCACCCCGACAGGGGGCGGAGAGACCCAGTACTTC. It encodes CASSPTPTGGGETQYF.

This sequence joins TRBV14 and TRBJ1-2; TRBD1 might be the D (5 bases). Per germline, CDR1 SGHDN and CDR2 FVKESK. The CDR3 consists of 12 residues. V gave up 0 bases and J gave up 8 bases, with 7 bases separating them. The CDR3 DNA is TGTGCCAGCAGCCAAGAAGGGGTCGGCTACACCTTC. This encodes CASSQEGVGYTF.

This clone was observed a single time. The CDR3 DNA is TGTGCCAGCAGCCAAGATTACCGGGGTCCCGAGCAGTACTTC. Protein sequence: CASSQDYRGPEQYF. V usage is TRBV3-1 (or the pseudogene TRBV3-2) and J usage is TRBJ2-7; D is possibly TRBD2 (5 bases). The CDR3 is made up of 14 amino acids. Germline V gene lookup returns CDR1 LGHDT and CDR2 YNNKEL (reference sequence). Trimming pared 0 bases from V and 6 bases from J, leaving 12 bases between.